This T cell receptor (beta chain) was recovered during a study of beta chain features in type 1 diabetes. It was via CD45RO/CCR7/CD25/CD127/CD95/CD27 that CD4+ naive, central memory, regulatory and stem cell-like memory cells were sorted. On this clone: As yet, its antigen is unknown.

Every bit of the isolated RNA underwent reverse transcription, so sequencing read expressed TCRB transcripts. Around 3.57 million reads was the average for naive, central memory and regulatory T cell samples. Some clones are missing from TCRdb's copy, which holds only in-frame ones; the method was immunoSEQ multiplex PCR. The data show under 300,000 clones, 20% seen once. Study outcomes and limitations: Shortening of TCRB CDR3s, moderate but significant, appeared in all four CD4+ subsets of Type 1 diabetes patients.

The CDR3 is 12 residues long. Trimming removed 2 bases from V and 6 bases from J, with 7 bases in between. CDR1 is MDHEN, CDR2 SYDVKM, per germline. The specimen sequenced was naive CD4+ T cells from blood. This clonotype was sampled from a middle-aged woman with type 1 diabetes. J is TRBJ1-1 and V is TRBV28; D is unresolved. The CDR3 region is CASSLRVPEAFF. The CDR3 DNA is TGTGCCAGCAGTTTACGCGTCCCTGAAGCTTTCTTT.